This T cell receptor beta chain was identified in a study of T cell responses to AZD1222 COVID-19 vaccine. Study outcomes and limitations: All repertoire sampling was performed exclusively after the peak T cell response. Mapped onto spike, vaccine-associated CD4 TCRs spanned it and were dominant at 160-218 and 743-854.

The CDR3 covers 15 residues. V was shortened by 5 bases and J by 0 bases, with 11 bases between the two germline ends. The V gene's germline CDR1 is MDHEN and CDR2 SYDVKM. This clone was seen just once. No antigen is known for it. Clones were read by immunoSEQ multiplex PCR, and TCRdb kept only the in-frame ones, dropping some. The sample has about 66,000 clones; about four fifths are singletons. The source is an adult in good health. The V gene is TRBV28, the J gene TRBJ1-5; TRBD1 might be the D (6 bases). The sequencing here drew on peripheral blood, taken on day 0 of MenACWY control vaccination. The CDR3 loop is CASSLGQYSNQPQHF. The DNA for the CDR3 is TGTGCCAGCAGTCTAGGACAGTATAGCAATCAGCCCCAGCATTTT.